The next 18 T cell receptor beta chains were all read from a single sample in a study of response to subunit inactivated influenza vaccine (dated by TCRdb to between 2017 and 2018). Library preparation used RT-PCR. Sequencing was performed on an Illumina HiSeq 2500. TCRdb reprocessed the public reads (quality trimming at Q25 with fastp, clone calling with MiXCR) and kept in-frame beta chains. Every CDR3 protein is listed once, alongside the most common genes and DNA of its rows. Recorded for this sample are 630,000 or so distinct CDR3 sequences; approximately 15% of them occurred a single time. The leading ten clones occupy roughly 12% of the sample. The sequences come from PBMCs from blood, collected roughly 12 days after vaccination. The receptor source for this set is a man aged 45-65 years who received an inactivated influenza vaccine. Donor details come from another sample of the same person, matched by shared clones.

This clonotype came up a few times. V gene TRBV11-1 combines with J gene TRBJ2-1; D gene unclear. The CDR3 is made up of 15 amino acids. The ends were cut back, 3 bases at V and 1 base at J, with 10 bases in the middle. CDR1 and CDR2 from the germline V gene are SGHAT and FQDESV (reference sequence). CDR3 loop: CASSFATGSYNEQFF. The CDR3 DNA is TGTGCCAGCAGCTTTGCTACTGGATCCTACAATGAGCAGTTCTTC.

This clonotype was observed a handful of times. The gene calls are TRBV6-2 or TRBV6-3 and TRBJ2-3; 7 bases fit TRBD2. This CDR3 spans 13 amino acids. The germline gives CDR1 MNHEY, CDR2 SVGEGT. Germline trimming cut 8 bases from V and 3 bases from J; bases unmatched to any gene: 5. CDR3 in amino acids: CASGGSWTDTQYF. The CDR3 nucleotides are TGTGCCAGCGGCGGGAGTTGGACAGATACGCAGTATTTT.

This rearrangement joins TRBV7-9 to TRBJ2-7, with 9 nucleotides matching TRBD1. Germline V gene lookup returns CDR1 SEHNR and CDR2 FQNEAQ (reference sequence). This CDR3 contains 15 residues. Trimming at V came to 5 bases and at J to 5 bases, leaving 10 bases not matched to a gene. The CDR3 spells CASSAPEGQGDEQYF. The CDR3, as DNA: TGTGCCAGCAGCGCTCCGGAGGGACAGGGCGACGAGCAGTACTTC.

This clonotype was seen only a few times. This chain connects TRBV29-1 to TRBJ2-7, with 9 nucleotides matching TRBD1. Unmatched junction bases numbered 8, after V lost 3 bases and J lost 2 bases. There are 15 residues in the CDR3. The V gene's germline CDR1 is SQVTM and CDR2 ANQGSEA. In nucleotides, the CDR3 is TGCAGCGTTGATGATCCGACAGGGGGGGCCTACGAGCAGTACTTC. Protein sequence: CSVDDPTGGAYEQYF.

The rearrangement links TRBV24-1 to TRBJ2-2; D remains unclear. V lost 0 bases and J lost 3, with 7 bases in between. From germline, CDR1 is KGHDR and CDR2 SFDVKD. The CDR3 is made up of 15 amino acids. CDR3 amino acids: CATSDLRVDTGELFF. The DNA for the CDR3 is TGTGCCACCAGTGATTTGCGAGTTGACACCGGGGAGCTGTTTTTT.

The V and J genes are TRBV4-1 and TRBJ2-1; D not resolved. V gave up 0 bases and J gave up 3 bases, with 6 bases separating them. Germline values: CDR1 MGHRA, CDR2 YSYEKL. The CDR3 covers 14 residues. CDR3 coding DNA: TGCGCCAGCAGCCAAGATCCTCGCTACAATGAGCAGTTCTTC. Residues: CASSQDPRYNEQFF.

CDR3 amino acids: CASSRYRGTGANVLTF. CDR3 DNA sequence: TGTGCCAGCAGCCGATACAGGGGGACTGGGGCCAACGTCCTGACTTTC. This chain joins TRBV3-1 and TRBJ2-6; 8 nucleotides agree with TRBD1. This CDR3 spans 16 amino acids. Germline V gives CDR1 LGHDT, CDR2 YNNKEL (reference sequence). The V and J ends lost 4 bases and 2 bases, in that order; junction bases with no gene match: 4.

The table lists this clonotype with a few counts. The V call is TRBV30, the J call TRBJ2-7; TRBD1 is a possible D gene (6 bases). CDR1 is GTSNPN and CDR2 is SVGIG in the germline V gene (reference sequence). CDR3 size: 14 residues. Between the trimmed V and J ends, which lost 2 bases and 0 bases, there was a span of 11 bases. The CDR3 loop is CAWSKTGDSYEQYF. CDR3 in DNA: TGTGCCTGGAGTAAGACAGGAGACTCCTACGAGCAGTACTTC.

The chain employs TRBV12-3 or TRBV12-4 and TRBJ2-1; D unresolved. V lost 6 bases to trimming and J lost 8 bases, with 11 bases between them. The CDR3 is 12 amino acids. Here the CDR3 DNA reads TGTGCCAGCAGAACGACTTCCTATGAGCAGTTCTTC. The encoded protein is CASRTTSYEQFF.

This rearrangement joins TRBV15 to TRBJ2-5; D tentatively fits TRBD1 or TRBD2 (5 bases each). There are 14 residues in the CDR3. Germline CDR1 and CDR2: LNHNV and YYDKDF (reference sequence). The ends were cut back, 4 bases at V and 0 bases at J, with 9 bases in the middle. The CDR3 DNA reads as TGTGCCACCAGCACGGGACCAAACCAAGAGACCCAGTACTTC. Translated, it gives CATSTGPNQETQYF.

This clonotype was seen a handful of times. The chain recombines TRBV29-1 with TRBJ1-1; TRBD1 agrees at 7 bases. From germline, CDR1 is SQVTM and CDR2 ANQGSEA. V gave up 7 bases and J gave up 1 base; unmatched junction bases: 9. The CDR3 length is 14 residues. CDR3 region: CSGSANRGNTEAFF. CDR3 nucleotides: TGCAGCGGAAGCGCTAACAGGGGGAACACTGAAGCTTTCTTT.

The rearrangement joins TRBV28 to TRBJ2-7, with D possibly matching TRBD1 (6 bases). Germline assignment: CDR1 MDHEN and CDR2 SYDVKM. The CDR3 loop spans 15 amino acids. V was pared by 2 bases and J by 0 bases, with 11 bases between. The CDR3 region has the DNA TGTGCCAGCAGTTTACTGGGGACATACTCCTACGAGCAGTACTTC. Translating it yields CASSLLGTYSYEQYF. Filled out from reference TRBV28 and TRBJ2-7, the complete variable domain reads DVKVTQSSRYLVKRTGEKVFLECVQDMDHENMFWYRQDPGLGLRLIYFSYDVKMKEKGDIPEGYSVSREKKERFSLILESASTNQTSMYLCASSLLGTYSYEQYFGPGTRLTVT.

The chain employs TRBV20-1 and TRBJ1-4, with no clear D. CDR3 size: 14 residues. CDR1 is DFQATT, CDR2 SNEGSKA, per germline (reference sequence). V was clipped by 6 bases and J by 4 bases, with 15 bases between them. As DNA, the CDR3 is TGCAGTGCCACGCCGGACGGTCGTAATGAAAAACTGTTTTTT. The encoded protein is CSATPDGRNEKLFF.

The J gene is TRBJ2-1, the V gene TRBV10-2; TRBD2 agrees at 9 bases. Trimming cost V 1 base and J 9 bases; bases outside gene matches: 10. Germline assignment: CDR1 WSHSY and CDR2 SAAADI. The CDR3 totals 16 residues. This CDR3 is CASSELAGEHLPEQFF. CDR3 bases: TGCGCCAGCAGTGAGTTAGCGGGGGAGCACCTCCCTGAGCAGTTCTTC.

DNA for the CDR3: TGTGCCACCAGTATGGGGGTAGCAGATACGCAGTATTTT. This encodes CATSMGVADTQYF. The chain has TRBV24-1 and TRBJ2-3; perhaps D is TRBD1 or TRBD2 (5 bases each). The germline gives CDR1 KGHDR, CDR2 SFDVKD. The length of the CDR3 is 13 residues. Trimming cost V 6 bases and J 4 bases, with 10 bases left between them.

The sample holds a few counts of this clonotype. The chain couples TRBV5-1 to TRBJ2-5, with 10 nucleotides matching TRBD1. Trimming took 0 bases from V and 1 from J; bases not matched to a gene: 3. The CDR3 spans 16 residues. From germline, CDR1 is SGHRS and CDR2 YFSETQ. The CDR3 DNA follows: TGCGCCAGCAGCTTGGCACGGACAGGGGGCCAAGAGACCCAGTACTTC. It codes for CASSLARTGGQETQYF.

This clonotype was counted only a few times. This chain uses TRBV5-1 with TRBJ1-2, with D perhaps TRBD1 (6 bases). The CDR3 covers 14 residues. Germline loops: CDR1 SGHRS, CDR2 YFSETQ. The V gene lost 0 bases and the J gene lost 3 bases, with 9 bases spanning the gap. CDR3 amino acids: CASSLGDTHYGYTF. CDR3 bases: TGCGCCAGCAGCTTGGGGGACACCCACTATGGCTACACCTTC.

This clonotype was counted ten times or more. The J gene is TRBJ2-6, the V gene TRBV7-7; tentatively, D is TRBD1 or TRBD2 (6 bases each). Trimming cost V 4 bases and J 0 bases, with 25 bases left between them. From germline, CDR1 is SSHAT and CDR2 FNYEAQ (reference sequence). There are 21 residues in the CDR3. In DNA, the CDR3 is TGTGCCAGCAGCTCCTTGCCCGAGACAGGACTACTTATCTCTGGGGCCAACGTCCTGACTTTC. It specifies CASSSLPETGLLISGANVLTF.